These T cell receptor beta chains were read from a single sample in a study of blood T cell repertoires in COVID-19. Generated by immunoSEQ multiplex PCR, the TCRdb table keeps only in-frame clones and is missing some. The sample lists around 90,000 clones, roughly 92% seen once, with about 6.3% in the top ten. The source material was peripheral blood. All receptors come from a woman aged 55-70 years with active COVID-19. The CDR3 runs from the conserved cysteine through the conserved F or W. Each record gives: J gene, V gene, D gene, clone size, CDR3 protein, CDR3 DNA. A D gene is named only where the DNA matches it firmly. A row's size may be missing; if present it is once, few, many or a size class.

>TRBJ2-5|TRBV7-2|NA|NA
CASSPTRGAGETQYF
TGTGCCAGCAGCCCGACCAGGGGGGCGGGGGAGACCCAGTACTTC
>TRBJ2-3|TRBV5-1|NA|NA
CASSLPGVITDTQYF
TGCGCCAGCAGCTTACCGGGGGTGATCACAGATACGCAGTATTTT
>TRBJ2-5|TRBV3-1/TRBV3-2|NA|NA
CASSQKGRKTQYF
TGTGCCAGCAGCCAAAAGGGGCGCAAGACCCAGTACTTC
>TRBJ1-3|TRBV6-5|NA|NA
CASGRRGSGNTIYF
TGTGCCAGCGGGCGGAGGGGCTCTGGAAACACCATATATTTT
>TRBJ1-2|TRBV9|NA|NA
CASSLYDRNYGYTF
TGTGCCAGCAGTCTTTACGACAGAAACTATGGCTACACCTTC
>TRBJ1-5|TRBV7-2|TRBD1|once
CASSSRTGEDQPQHF
TGTGCCAGCAGCTCGAGGACAGGGGAGGATCAGCCCCAGCATTTT
>TRBJ2-7|TRBV18|NA|few
CASSPGGPRSSYEQYF
TGTGCCAGCTCACCCGGGGGACCGCGGAGCTCCTACGAGCAGTACTTC
>TRBJ2-1|TRBV24-1|TRBD1|NA
CATGQGVNEQFF
TGTGCCACGGGACAGGGGGTTAATGAGCAGTTCTTC
>TRBJ2-5|TRBV9|NA|few
CASSPTDGKTQYF
TGTGCCAGCAGCCCCACCGACGGGAAGACCCAGTACTTC
>TRBJ1-4|TRBV19|NA|once
CASSVDSNEKLFF
TGTGCCAGTAGTGTGGACAGTAATGAAAAACTGTTTTTT
>TRBJ1-6|TRBV5-1|TRBD1|NA
CASSSGDRVYSPLHF
TGCGCCAGCAGCTCGGGAGACAGGGTATATTCACCCCTCCACTTT
>TRBJ2-7|TRBV24-1|TRBD1|NA
CATSDPPGQGSYEQYF
TGTGCCACCAGTGATCCTCCGGGACAGGGCTCCTACGAGCAGTACTTC
>TRBJ1-5|TRBV7-8|NA|NA
CASSLDRTNQPQHF
TGTGCCAGCAGCTTGGACCGGACAAATCAGCCCCAGCATTTT